These 4 T cell receptor beta chains were sequenced from one sample in a study of blood T cells in healthy people across ages. With a J-beta primer mix and a sample-barcoded 5' primer, a second PCR ran about 7 to 12 cycles. MiXCR was run by TCRdb on the 5' RACE reads, yielding one entry per CDR3 protein. This sample yields fewer than 1 million distinct CDR3 sequences, of which more than 40% are seen a single time; nearly 20% belongs to the top ten. Sequences were obtained from blood. Source of these receptors: a man between 60 and 70 years old in good health.

The chain employs TRBV7-9 and TRBJ2-3, with 9 bases lining up with TRBD1. Germline lookup yields CDR1 SEHNR and CDR2 FQNEAQ (reference sequence). J gave up 5 bases and V 4 bases, and 4 bases lay outside the gene matches. The CDR3 runs 14 residues. The CDR3 nucleotides read TGTGCCAGCAGCTCCGGACAGGGGCAAGATACGCAGTATTTT. Amino acid sequence: CASSSGQGQDTQYF.

The chain recombines TRBV12-3 or TRBV12-4 with TRBJ1-2, with 7 bases that match TRBD1. The J segment lost 6 bases and the V segment lost 5 bases, leaving 12 bases of the junction unmatched. The CDR3 totals 15 residues. In nucleotides, the CDR3 is TGTGCCAGCAGTACAACAGGGGAGGACTTAGATGGCTACACCTTC. Its translation: CASSTTGEDLDGYTF.

The genes are TRBV5-1 and TRBJ2-3; D gene uncertain. V dropped 2 bases and J dropped 1 base, with 11 bases sitting between them. The CDR3 is made up of 15 amino acids. Germline CDR1 is SGHRS and CDR2 is YFSETQ. CDR3 sequence reads: CASSLIVEGTDTQYF. The CDR3 region has the DNA TGCGCCAGCAGCTTAATAGTGGAAGGCACAGATACGCAGTATTTT.

The genes are TRBV29-1 and TRBJ1-5; 7 bases match TRBD1. The CDR3 runs 17 residues. V was clipped by 3 bases and J by 0 bases; unmatched bases: 11. Germline CDR1 is SQVTM and CDR2 is ANQGSEA. The CDR3 region has the DNA TGCAGCGTTGAGGACAGGCGACAGGAGTATAGCAATCAGCCCCAGCATTTT. It translates to CSVEDRRQEYSNQPQHF.